Listed below are T cell receptor beta chains from one sample, sequenced in a study of blood T cell repertoires in COVID-19. TCRdb's table, derived via immunoSEQ multiplex PCR, lists solely in-frame clones and lacks some. The data contain under 300,000 clones, around 87% of them seen just once; the ten biggest clones take up about 3.5%. The sequencing sample was made of peripheral blood. Every receptor here comes from a man younger than 30 with active or convalescent COVID-19. The CDR3 runs from the conserved cysteine through the conserved F or W. Each record gives: V gene, D gene, J gene, CDR3 length, clone size, CDR3 DNA, CDR3 protein. A D gene is named only where the DNA matches it firmly. Clone size, where shown, is once, few, many, or a class for clones that have expanded.

TRBV6-5	TRBD1	TRBJ2-7	15	-	TGTGCCAGCAAACCCGACGGGACAGGGGTGTACGAGCAGTACTTC	CASKPDGTGVYEQYF
TRBV19	-	TRBJ1-3	14	-	TGTGCCAGTACCTCACAGGGTTCTGGAAACACCATATATTTT	CASTSQGSGNTIYF
TRBV10-3	-	TRBJ2-2	13	once	TGTGCCATCAGTACAGGGAACACCGGGGAGCTGTTTTTT	CAISTGNTGELFF
TRBV6-1	TRBD1	TRBJ1-5	17	-	TGTGCCAGCAGTGGGGCAGGGGGCTTTTATAGCAATCAGCCCCAGCATTTT	CASSGAGGFYSNQPQHF
TRBV7-2	-	TRBJ1-5	15	-	TGTGCCAGCAGCTTGGGGAGGTTCCCCTTGCAGCCCCAGCATTTT	CASSLGRFPLQPQHF
TRBV2	TRBD1	TRBJ2-1	14	-	TGTGCCAGCAGCACCTCGACAGGGGCCAATGAGCAGTTCTTC	CASSTSTGANEQFF
TRBV30	-	TRBJ2-3	13	-	TGTGCCTGGAAACAGGGGGGGGGCGATACGCAGTATTTT	CAWKQGGGDTQYF
TRBV5-5	-	TRBJ1-1	15	-	TGTGCCAGCAGCTTGTTCCCGGGAGGCAACACTGAAGCTTTCTTT	CASSLFPGGNTEAFF
TRBV7-7	TRBD2	TRBJ2-5	15	-	TGTGCCAGCAGCTTGGGCGGGGGGAAGGTAGAGACCCAGTACTTC	CASSLGGGKVETQYF
TRBV11-1	-	TRBJ2-2	12	-	TGTGCCAGCAGCACACAGGGCCGGGAGCTGTTTTTT	CASSTQGRELFF
TRBV5-4	-	TRBJ1-2	14	-	TGTGCCAGCAGCCATCCCGACAGGATGGGAGGCTACACCTTC	CASSHPDRMGGYTF
TRBV20-1	TRBD1	TRBJ2-5	13	-	TGCAGTGCTAGTAGGGGGCCGCAGGAGACCCAGTACTTC	CSASRGPQETQYF
TRBV21-1	-	TRBJ2-7	14	-	TGTGCCACCAACCCGAGGCGGGGCTCCTACGAGCAGTACTTC	CATNPRRGSYEQYF
TRBV12-5	-	TRBJ1-6	14	-	TGTGCTAGTGGTCCAGACAGAGATAATTCACCCCTCCACTTT	CASGPDRDNSPLHF
TRBV30	-	TRBJ1-2	11	-	TGTGCCTGGAGCGTCAGCTATGGCTACACCTTC	CAWSVSYGYTF
TRBV2	-	TRBJ1-6	15	few	TGTGCCAGCACCAGAGAGGGAACCTATAATTCACCCCTCCACTTT	CASTREGTYNSPLHF
TRBV5-4	-	TRBJ1-2	15	-	TGTGCCAGCAGCTTGGCGCGTTCGGACTCGGTAGGCTACACCTTC	CASSLARSDSVGYTF
TRBV4-2	-	TRBJ2-7	13	-	TGTGCCAGCAGCCAAGAGAGAGGGTACGAGCAGTACTTC	CASSQERGYEQYF
TRBV2	-	TRBJ2-2	13	once	TGTGCCAGCAGGGGAGAGAACACCGGGGAGCTGTTTTTT	CASRGENTGELFF
TRBV5-1	-	TRBJ1-6	15	-	TGCGCCAGCAGCAGGATTCCCGGGGAAAATTCACCCCTCCACTTT	CASSRIPGENSPLHF
TRBV5-1	TRBD1	TRBJ2-5	14	-	TGCGCCAGCGCTCGGACAGGGTCCCAAGAGACCCAGTACTTC	CASARTGSQETQYF
TRBV9	-	TRBJ2-7	13	-	TGTGCCAGCAGCGTAGGGACAGCCTACGAGCAGTACTTC	CASSVGTAYEQYF
TRBV5-4	-	TRBJ1-6	15	-	TGTGCCAGCAGCTTGAGCTTGGGCTACTCTTCACCCCTCCACTTT	CASSLSLGYSSPLHF
TRBV6-1	TRBD1	TRBJ2-2	17	once	TGTGCCAGCAGTGTGATCCCGGGACAGGGGAACGGCGGGGAGCTGTTTTTT	CASSVIPGQGNGGELFF
TRBV11-2	TRBD1	TRBJ2-3	17	-	TGTGCCAGCAGCTCAATAACCCGGACAGGGTCGACAGATACGCAGTATTTT	CASSSITRTGSTDTQYF
TRBV7-2	TRBD2	TRBJ2-7	11	-	TGTGGGCTAGCGGGTCGGGGCGAGCAGTACTTC	CGLAGRGEQYF
TRBV2	-	TRBJ1-4	12	few	TGTGCCAGCAGTGAAACTCATCAGGGAGGGTTTTTT	CASSETHQGGFF
TRBV9	-	TRBJ1-4	16	-	TGTGCCAGCAGCCCCTCTGGGAGGGCACCTAATGAAAAACTGTTTTTT	CASSPSGRAPNEKLFF
TRBV10-3	-	TRBJ1-5	15	-	TGTGCCAAACCGACAGTAGCCTCGCGGAATCAGCCCCAGCATTTT	CAKPTVASRNQPQHF
TRBV29-1	-	TRBJ2-1	12	-	TGCAGCGTGCCCAAAGGGGGACGCCAGCAGTTCTTC	CSVPKGGRQQFF
TRBV9	-	TRBJ1-2	15	once	TGTGCCAGCAGCGTGAGTCTCGGACTTAACTATGGCTACACCTTC	CASSVSLGLNYGYTF
TRBV5-1	TRBD2	TRBJ2-7	15	-	TGCGCCAGCAGCTTGGTTGGGGGGGTTACCTACGAGCAGTACTTC	CASSLVGGVTYEQYF
TRBV11-2	-	TRBJ2-5	13	-	TGTGCCAGCAGTTTCGGAGGTGAGGAGACCCAGTACTTC	CASSFGGEETQYF
TRBV7-2	-	TRBJ2-5	14	-	TGTGCCAGCAGCTTAAGCCGCTTCGGTGGGACCCAGTACTTC	CASSLSRFGGTQYF
TRBV6-5	-	TRBJ1-1	15	-	TGTGCCAGCAGTTATTCTACGGGGGGTCAGCCTGAAGCTTTCTTT	CASSYSTGGQPEAFF